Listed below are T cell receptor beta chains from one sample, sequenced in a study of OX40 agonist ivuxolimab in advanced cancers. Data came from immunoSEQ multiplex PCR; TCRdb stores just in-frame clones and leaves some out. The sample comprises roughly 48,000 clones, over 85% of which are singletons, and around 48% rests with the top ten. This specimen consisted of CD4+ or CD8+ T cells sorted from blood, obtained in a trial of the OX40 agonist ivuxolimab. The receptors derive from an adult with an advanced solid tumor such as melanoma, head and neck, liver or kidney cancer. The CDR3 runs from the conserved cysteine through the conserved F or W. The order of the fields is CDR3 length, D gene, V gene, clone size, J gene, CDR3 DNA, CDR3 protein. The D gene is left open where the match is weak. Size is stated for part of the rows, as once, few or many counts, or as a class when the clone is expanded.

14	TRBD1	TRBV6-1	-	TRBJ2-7	TGTGCCAGCAAAGGGGGTCAGGGGGCGGTCGAGCAGTACTTC	CASKGGQGAVEQYF
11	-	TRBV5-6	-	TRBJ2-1	TGTGCCAGCAACAGAGACAATGAGCAGTTCTTC	CASNRDNEQFF
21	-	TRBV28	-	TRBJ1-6	TGTGCCAGCACCCCACTCCTCCTGGGCGGCTCGACAAAGTACAATAATTCACCCCTCCACTTT	CASTPLLLGGSTKYNNSPLHF
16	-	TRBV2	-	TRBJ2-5	TGTGCCAGCAGTGCCCTGGCGGCCCGATCGCCAGAGACCCAGTACTTC	CASSALAARSPETQYF
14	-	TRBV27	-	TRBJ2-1	TGTGCCAGCAGTCTTGACAGCTCCTACAATGAGCAGTTCTTC	CASSLDSSYNEQFF
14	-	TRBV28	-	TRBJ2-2	TGTGCCAGCAGTGCGGGGCAGAACACCGGGGAGCTGTTTTTT	CASSAGQNTGELFF
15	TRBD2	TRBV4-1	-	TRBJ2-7	TGCGCCAGCAGCCAAGCCCCGGGAGGGCTCCACGAGCAGTACTTC	CASSQAPGGLHEQYF
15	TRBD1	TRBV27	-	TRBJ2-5	TGTGCCAGCCGATCCATTCAGGGGGTCCTCGAGACCCAGTACTTC	CASRSIQGVLETQYF
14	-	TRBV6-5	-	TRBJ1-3	TGTGCCAGCAGTTACAGATCCGGGACGAACACCATATATTTT	CASSYRSGTNTIYF
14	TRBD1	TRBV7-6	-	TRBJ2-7	TGTGCCAGCAGCTTAGGGACAGGGGTCGGGGAGCAGTACTTC	CASSLGTGVGEQYF
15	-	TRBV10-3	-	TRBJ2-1	TGTGCCATCAGGAACGCCGCGGACGGGGACGATGAGCAGTTCTTC	CAIRNAADGDDEQFF
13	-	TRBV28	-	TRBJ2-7	TGTGCCAGCAGCGACAGGAGTACCTACGAGCAGTACTTC	CASSDRSTYEQYF
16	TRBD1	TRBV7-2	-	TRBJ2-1	TGTGCCAGCAGCTCGCTTGGGACAGGGGGTGTCAATGAGCAGTTCTTC	CASSSLGTGGVNEQFF
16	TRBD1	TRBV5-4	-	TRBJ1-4	TGTGCCAGCAGCCCCGGACAGGGGCCAACTAATGAAAAACTGTTTTTT	CASSPGQGPTNEKLFF
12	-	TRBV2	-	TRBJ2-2	TGTGCCAGCAGCGTAGCATCCGGGGAGCTGTTTTTT	CASSVASGELFF
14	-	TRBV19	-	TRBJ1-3	TGTGCCAGTCTCGAGACGAGCTCTGGAAACACCATATATTTT	CASLETSSGNTIYF
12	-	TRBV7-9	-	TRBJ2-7	TGTGCCAGCAGCACCAACTTCTACGAGCAGTACTTC	CASSTNFYEQYF
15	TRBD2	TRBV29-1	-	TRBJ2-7	TGCAGCGTTGAATTGCGGGGGACTAACTCCTACGAGCAGTACTTC	CSVELRGTNSYEQYF
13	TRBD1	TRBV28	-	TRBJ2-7	TGTGCCAGCAGACCGGGACAGTCCTACGAGCAGTACTTC	CASRPGQSYEQYF
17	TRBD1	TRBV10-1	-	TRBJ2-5	TGCGCCAGCAGTTCTGGGACAGGGGTTTTGGTTGTGGAGACCCAGTACTTC	CASSSGTGVLVVETQYF
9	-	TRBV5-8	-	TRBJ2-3	TGTGCCAGCAGCCCGGGGGTTGATTTT	CASSPGVDF
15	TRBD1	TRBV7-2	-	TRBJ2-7	TGTGCCAGCAGCGCACGGGACAGGGGGGATTACGAGCAGTACTTC	CASSARDRGDYEQYF
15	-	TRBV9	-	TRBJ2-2	TGTGCCAGCAGGCCTTTGGGGGGGAACACCGGGGAGCTGTTTTTT	CASRPLGGNTGELFF
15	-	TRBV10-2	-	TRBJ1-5	TGCGCCAGCAGCGCCCTGGTGGGGGGGTATCAGCCCCAGCATTTT	CASSALVGGYQPQHF
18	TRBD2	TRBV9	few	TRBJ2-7	TGTGCCAGCAGCGTAGCTCCCAGCGGGGGGGCTATGACCCACGAGCAGTACTTC	CASSVAPSGGAMTHEQYF
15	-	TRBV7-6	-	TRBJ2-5	TGTGCCAGCAGCCCCGTTGCGGGGGCCCAAGAGACCCAGTACTTC	CASSPVAGAQETQYF
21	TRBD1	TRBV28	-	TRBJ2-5	TGTGCCAGCAGTTTTATAGTGGGGGGACAGGACTATTTGGATAATGGAGAGACCCAGTACTTC	CASSFIVGGQDYLDNGETQYF
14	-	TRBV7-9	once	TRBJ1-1	TGTGCCAGCGAAGGACAGATCATGAACACTGAAGCTTTCTTT	CASEGQIMNTEAFF
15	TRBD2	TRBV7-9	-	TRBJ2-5	TGTGCCAGCAGCTTGGGGACCGGCGGGGGTGAGACCCAGTACTTC	CASSLGTGGGETQYF
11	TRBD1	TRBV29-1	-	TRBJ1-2	TGCAGCGTGCCGGGGACAGCTGGCTACACCTTC	CSVPGTAGYTF
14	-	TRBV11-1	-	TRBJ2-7	TGTGCCAGCAGCTTAGAGATGGGCTCCTACGAGCAGTACTTC	CASSLEMGSYEQYF
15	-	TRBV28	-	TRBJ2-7	TGTGCCAGCAGTCCTACTCGTCAGGGGGGCCGCGAGCAGTACTTC	CASSPTRQGGREQYF
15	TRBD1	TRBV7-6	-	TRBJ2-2	TGTGCCAGCAGCGTCACAGGGGGCGCCTTCGGGGAGCTGTTTTTT	CASSVTGGAFGELFF
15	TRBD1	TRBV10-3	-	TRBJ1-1	TGTGCCATCAGTGAGTCGAACAGGGGAAGCACTGAAGCTTTCTTT	CAISESNRGSTEAFF
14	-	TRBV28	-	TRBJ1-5	TGTGCCAGCAGTTTACGGGTGGGCAATCAGCCCCAGCATTTT	CASSLRVGNQPQHF
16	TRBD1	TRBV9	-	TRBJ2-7	TGTGCCAGCAGCTCCGCCGGGACAGGGGGTACCTACGAGCAGTACTTC	CASSSAGTGGTYEQYF